What follows is one T cell receptor (beta chain) and its context. PCR involved 60 Vbeta and 13 Jbeta primers. Clones were read by immunoSEQ multiplex PCR, and TCRdb kept only the in-frame ones, dropping some. The repertoire holds about 100,000 clones, with around 69% as singletons. There are 13 residues in the CDR3. The germline CDR1 and CDR2 sequences are SQVTM and ANQGSEA. The V and J ends lost 7 bases and 0 bases respectively, with 12 bases between them. This entry belongs to a study of cytomegalovirus exposure and HLA in healthy donors. Turning to the study itself: HLA-typed donors contributed around 82 million unique TCRs, which were held in an early data release.

The chain links TRBV29-1 to TRBJ1-2, with D maybe TRBD1 (6 bases). Material for sequencing was PBMCs. This clonotype was sampled from a man aged 18 to 29 in good health and CMV-seronegative. DNA of the CDR3: TGCAGCGCTCGGACAGCTACTAACTATGGCTACACCTTC. This translates into CSARTATNYGYTF. The complete variable domain, with remaining parts taken from reference TRBV29-1 and TRBJ1-2, reads SAVISQKPSRDICQRGTSLTIQCQVDSQVTMMFWYRQQPGQSLTLIATANQGSEATYESGFVIDKFPISRPNLTFSTLTVSNMSPEDSSIYLCSARTATNYGYTFGSGTRLTVV.